A single sample is the source of the 26 T cell receptor beta chains below, sequenced in a study of blood T cells in healthy people across ages. The authors ran a second PCR of about 6 to 11 cycles using a sample-barcoded 5' primer and a J-beta primer mix. TCRdb reprocessed the 5' RACE reads via MiXCR and lists one record per CDR3 protein. The table has approximately 2,000,000 distinct CDR3 sequences, 30% to 40% seen once. The sample was blood. These receptors were taken from a human donor in good health.

V usage is TRBV20-1 and J usage is TRBJ1-5; 10 bases agree with TRBD1. Germline CDR1 and CDR2: DFQATT and SNEGSKA (reference sequence). J lost 0 bases, V lost 8 bases, and 13 bases had no gene match. The CDR3 extends over 17 amino acids. CDR3 sequence reads: CSRSGTGERYSNQPQHF. CDR3 DNA: TGCAGTAGATCCGGGACAGGGGAACGTTATAGCAATCAGCCCCAGCATTTT.

The table lists this clonotype with a few counts. This chain links TRBV19 with TRBJ2-3; TRBD1 aligns across 7 bases. V gave up 2 bases and J gave up 4 bases; unmatched junction bases: 6. This CDR3 contains 15 residues. Germline V lookup: CDR1 LNHDA, CDR2 SQIVND (reference sequence). The CDR3 coding sequence is TGTGCCAGTAGTATACCAAACAGGGGCCCAGATACGCAGTATTTT. Translated, it gives CASSIPNRGPDTQYF.

This clonotype was counted a few times. The chain links TRBV7-3 to TRBJ2-3; no clear D gene. V shed 1 base and J shed 3 bases, with 14 bases lying between them. Germline loops: CDR1 SGHTA, CDR2 FQGTGA. The CDR3 has 16 residues. In DNA, the CDR3 is TGTGCCAGCAGCTTAAGGTCTGCCTGGGAAACAGATACGCAGTATTTT. Translating it yields CASSLRSAWETDTQYF.

This clonotype was picked up a small number of times. This rearrangement joins TRBV5-1 to TRBJ1-4; 7 bases are a match to TRBD1. Trimming took 5 bases from V and 6 from J; bases not matched to a gene: 7. This CDR3 region has 14 residues. The germline V gene has CDR1 SGHRS and CDR2 YFSETQ. CDR3 sequence (DNA): TGCGCCAGCAGATCATCAGGGGGTGATGAAAAACTGTTTTTT. Amino acid sequence: CASRSSGGDEKLFF.

The chain joins TRBV20-1 to TRBJ1-4; D unclear. The V gene's germline CDR1 is DFQATT and CDR2 SNEGSKA (reference sequence). Trimming cost V 2 bases and J 7 bases, with 8 bases left between them. This CDR3 contains 12 residues. The CDR3 loop is CSARSAAEKLFF. The CDR3 bases are TGCAGTGCTAGATCGGCGGCTGAAAAACTGTTTTTT.

The rearrangement uses TRBV7-6 and TRBJ2-3; 10 bases agree with TRBD2. This CDR3 spans 21 amino acids. After removal of 1 base from V and 4 bases from J, the junction contained 20 bases not matched to a gene. Germline CDR1 reads SGHVS; CDR2 reads FNYEAQ. This CDR3 reads CASSLVRGGGSSGGDPDTQYF. As DNA, the CDR3 is TGTGCCAGCAGCTTAGTCCGTGGGGGCGGATCTAGCGGGGGAGATCCAGATACGCAGTATTTT.

This clonotype was picked up a small number of times. The rearrangement joins TRBV4-2 to TRBJ1-2, with D maybe TRBD1 (6 bases). Trimming took 1 base from V and 4 from J, leaving 25 bases between them. CDR3 length equals 19 residues. The germline V gene has CDR1 LGHNA and CDR2 YNFKEQ. CDR3 protein: CASSQASSRGRGLFYGYTF. Written as DNA, the CDR3 is TGTGCCAGCAGCCAAGCTAGCTCCAGGGGAAGGGGTTTGTTCTATGGCTACACCTTC.

This clonotype was counted only a few times. The chain's CDR3 is CASSQRLAGGFTDTQYF. CDR3 in DNA: TGCGCCAGCAGCCAAAGACTAGCGGGGGGGTTCACAGATACGCAGTATTTT. This chain links TRBV4-3 with TRBJ2-3; 14 bases match TRBD2. V lost 2 bases, J lost 2 bases, and 3 bases stayed unmatched. The V gene's germline CDR1 is LGHNA and CDR2 YSLEER. The length of the CDR3 is 17 residues.

Only a few counts were recorded for this clonotype. The chain recombines TRBV7-9 with TRBJ2-4, with 7 positions matching TRBD2. Germline V gene sequence: CDR1 SEHNR, CDR2 FQNEAQ (reference sequence). J was trimmed by 13 bases and V by 3 bases; bases with no gene match: 12. This CDR3 has 14 residues. CDR3 region: CASSFGTTSYGQYF. CDR3 DNA sequence: TGTGCCAGCAGCTTTGGGACTACGTCCTACGGGCAGTACTTC.

V is TRBV5-5 and J is TRBJ1-1, with 8 bases aligning to TRBD1. J gave up 3 bases and V 4 bases, and 11 bases lay outside the gene matches. The CDR3 runs 16 residues. Germline loops: CDR1 SGHKS, CDR2 YYEKEE (reference sequence). This CDR3 reads CASSPGGAEWYTEAFF. The CDR3 nucleotides read TGTGCCAGCAGCCCAGGGGGCGCAGAATGGTACACTGAAGCTTTCTTT.

This chain joins TRBV20-1 and TRBJ2-3; perhaps TRBD1 as D (6 bases). Germline V gives CDR1 DFQATT, CDR2 SNEGSKA (reference sequence). Trimming removed 6 bases from V and 3 bases from J, with 19 bases in between. CDR3 length: 15 amino acids. CDR3 nucleotide sequence: TGCAGTGCCCTAGCCCAGGGGCCGGGGACAGATACGCAGTATTTT. As protein: CSALAQGPGTDTQYF.

This clonotype has just a few counts. The genes are TRBV29-1 and TRBJ2-5; 10 bases fit TRBD1. There are 14 residues in the CDR3. From germline, CDR1 is SQVTM and CDR2 ANQGSEA. Trimming removed 6 bases from V and 5 bases from J; junction bases left unmatched: 9. The CDR3 is CSVGTGAPRETQYF. The DNA of the CDR3 is TGCAGCGTGGGGACAGGGGCCCCGCGGGAGACCCAGTACTTC.

This clonotype was counted only a few times. The chain uses TRBV4-3 and TRBJ1-2; TRBD1 aligns across 7 bases. The CDR3 has 15 amino acids. J was trimmed by 2 bases and V by 3 bases; bases with no gene match: 6. Germline assignment: CDR1 LGHNA and CDR2 YSLEER. CDR3 sequence: CASSQYRDSNYGYTF. As DNA, the CDR3 is TGCGCCAGCAGCCAGTATCGGGACAGCAACTATGGCTACACCTTC.

This clonotype came up a few times. The chain carries TRBV2 and TRBJ1-2; D perhaps matches TRBD1 (5 bases). Germline CDR1 and CDR2: SNHLY and FYNNEI. V lost 6 bases, J lost 4 bases, and 18 bases lay in between. The CDR3 is made up of 15 amino acids. The CDR3 here is CASRGAWNGVYGYTF. As DNA, the CDR3 is TGTGCCAGCAGAGGGGCCTGGAACGGGGTCTATGGCTACACCTTC.

V and J are TRBV28 and TRBJ2-5, with 8 bases identical to TRBD2. The J call is in doubt because the DNA end fits TRBJ2-7 better. This CDR3 is built from 16 residues. Germline CDR1 is MDHEN and CDR2 is SYDVKM. The DNA for the CDR3 is TGTGCCAGCAGTTTATCGAGCGGGAGCCCCTTTCACGAGCAGTACTTC. Protein product: CASSLSSGSPFHEQYF.

The chain couples TRBV20-1 to TRBJ2-5; TRBD2 might be the D (6 bases). With the DNA end fitting TRBJ2-7 better, the J assignment may be wrong. Germline-derived CDR1 and CDR2 are DFQATT and SNEGSKA (reference sequence). The length of the CDR3 is 12 residues. The chain's CDR3 is CSATTSGHEQYF. In nucleotides, the CDR3 is TGCAGTGCTACTACCAGCGGGCACGAGCAGTACTTC.

This chain connects TRBV11-3 to TRBJ1-2; a possible D gene is TRBD1 (6 bases). V dropped 3 bases and J dropped 11 bases, with 13 bases sitting between them. The CDR3 is 12 residues long. Germline CDR1 and CDR2: SGHNT and YENEEA. As DNA, the CDR3 is TGTGCCAGCAGCTTCAGGAGGGGGTTTTACACCTTC. Translated, it gives CASSFRRGFYTF.

The J gene is TRBJ2-5, the V gene TRBV11-2, with 10 bases that match TRBD2. The CDR3 length is 15 residues. The ends lost 4 bases at V and 4 bases at J; junction bases unmatched: 6. Germline V gives CDR1 SGHAT, CDR2 FQNNGV. DNA for the CDR3: TGTGCCAGCAGCTGGGCAGCGGGGGGGGGAGAGACCCAGTACTTC. This translates into CASSWAAGGGETQYF. The whole variable domain, filled in from reference TRBV11-2 and TRBJ2-5, reads EAGVAQSPRYKIIEKRQSVAFWCNPISGHATLYWYQQILGQGPKLLIQFQNNGVVDDSQLPKDRFSAERLKGVDSTLKIQPAKLEDSAVYLCASSWAAGGGETQYFGPGTRLLVL.

This clonotype was detected only a few times. This rearrangement joins TRBV29-1 to TRBJ2-3; a possible D gene is TRBD2 (5 bases). CDR1 is SQVTM and CDR2 is ANQGSEA in the germline V gene. Trimming removed 4 bases at V and 4 bases at J, with 9 bases between. CDR3 length: 12 amino acids. The CDR3 nucleotides are TGCAGCGTTGTATTCGGGGCAGATACGCAGTATTTT. Translation gives CSVVFGADTQYF.

The rearrangement uses TRBV7-2 and TRBJ2-7; TRBD2 matches at 11 bases. The CDR3 totals 15 residues. After removal of 7 bases from V and 3 bases from J, the junction contained 8 bases not matched to a gene. Germline values: CDR1 SGHTA, CDR2 FQGNSA. CDR3 amino acids: CASTIRLAGLYEQYF. Here the CDR3 DNA reads TGTGCCAGCACCATTCGACTAGCGGGGCTCTACGAGCAGTACTTC.

Concerning this clonotype: A junction end diverges from the germline sequence, so it may reflect a read error. The chain combines TRBV4-2 with TRBJ1-2; D remains unclear. Germline V gene lookup returns CDR1 LGHNA and CDR2 YNFKEQ. CDR3 length: 14 residues. The CDR3: CTSSQVGSNYGYTF. CDR3 in DNA: TGTACCAGCAGCCAAGTCGGCTCTAACTATGGCTACACCTTC.

This chain joins TRBV20-1 and TRBJ2-4; the match to TRBD1 covers 8 bases. The end of the DNA fits TRBJ2-7 better, so the J call may be wrong. This CDR3 contains 14 residues. CDR1 is DFQATT, CDR2 SNEGSKA, per germline (reference sequence). DNA of the CDR3: TGCAGTGCTATCCCTCGGGACAGGTATTACGAGCAGTACTTC. Amino acids: CSAIPRDRYYEQYF.

The rearrangement joins TRBV6-2 or TRBV6-3 to TRBJ2-5, with D uncertain. The closer fit of TRBJ2-7 to the DNA end suggests the J call may be wrong. This CDR3 has 16 residues. Germline loops: CDR1 MNHEY, CDR2 SVGEGT. The CDR3: CASGSLGIYPNYEQYF. CDR3 nucleotides: TGTGCCAGCGGTTCATTGGGCATTTACCCCAACTACGAGCAGTACTTC.

The rearrangement joins TRBV20-1 to TRBJ1-4; 7 nucleotides match TRBD1. Unmatched junction bases numbered 8, after V lost 5 bases and J lost 5 bases. Looked up from germline, CDR1 is DFQATT and CDR2 is SNEGSKA (reference sequence). This CDR3 contains 14 residues. CDR3 protein: CSARRAGGNEKLFF. CDR3 bases: TGCAGTGCTCGGAGGGCAGGGGGGAATGAAAAACTGTTTTTT.

The chain employs TRBV6-2 or TRBV6-3 and TRBJ2-4, with D unresolved. Germline loops: CDR1 MNHEY, CDR2 SVGEGT. The CDR3 totals 14 residues. Trimming took off 5 bases at V and 13 bases at J, with 21 bases between the two ends. The CDR3 here is CASSPSSTYNEQYF. The CDR3 coding sequence is TGTGCCAGCAGTCCGTCGAGTACCTACAATGAGCAGTACTTC.

The chain carries TRBV3-1 and TRBJ2-1; TRBD2 aligns across 7 bases. Germline CDR1 LGHDT, CDR2 YNNKEL (reference sequence). Germline trimming cut 4 bases from V and 8 bases from J; bases unmatched to any gene: 11. CDR3 length: 15 amino acids. The CDR3 here is CASSPRLARVYEQFF. The CDR3 region has the DNA TGTGCCAGCAGCCCTCGACTAGCTCGGGTGTATGAGCAGTTCTTC.